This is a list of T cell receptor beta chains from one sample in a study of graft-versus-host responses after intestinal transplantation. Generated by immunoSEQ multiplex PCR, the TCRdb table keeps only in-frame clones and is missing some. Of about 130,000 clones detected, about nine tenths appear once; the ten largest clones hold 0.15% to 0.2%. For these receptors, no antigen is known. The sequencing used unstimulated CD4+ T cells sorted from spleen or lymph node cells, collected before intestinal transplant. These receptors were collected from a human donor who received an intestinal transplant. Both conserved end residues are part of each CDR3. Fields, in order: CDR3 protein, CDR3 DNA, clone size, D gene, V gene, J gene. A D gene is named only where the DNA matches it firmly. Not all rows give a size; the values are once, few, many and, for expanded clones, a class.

CDR3: CASSQSKGAGHNEQFF
DNA: TGCGCCAGCAGCCAATCAAAGGGGGCGGGCCACAATGAGCAGTTCTTC
size: NA
D: TRBD1
V: TRBV4-3
J: TRBJ2-1

CDR3: CASSPGGYHYEQYF
DNA: TGTGCCAGCAGCCCCGGAGGGTACCATTACGAGCAGTACTTC
size: NA
D: NA
V: TRBV7-6
J: TRBJ2-7

CDR3: CASSVAVRVYNEQFF
DNA: TGTGCCAGCAGCGTAGCGGTGAGAGTCTACAATGAGCAGTTCTTC
size: NA
D: NA
V: TRBV5-6
J: TRBJ2-1

CDR3: CASSSGLVGEQYF
DNA: TGTGCCAGCAGCTCTGGACTAGTAGGCGAGCAGTACTTC
size: NA
D: TRBD2
V: TRBV11-3
J: TRBJ2-7

CDR3: CASSRQGAPYGYTF
DNA: TGTGCCAGCAGCCGACAGGGGGCTCCCTATGGCTACACCTTC
size: NA
D: TRBD1
V: TRBV6-1
J: TRBJ1-2

CDR3: CASSSGQYPAEQYF
DNA: TGTGCCAGTAGTTCCGGACAGTACCCCGCCGAGCAGTACTTC
size: once
D: NA
V: TRBV19
J: TRBJ2-7

CDR3: CASSPPTVNPLAGSYEQYF
DNA: TGTGCCAGCTCACCGCCCACCGTAAACCCCTTAGCGGGAAGCTACGAGCAGTACTTC
size: NA
D: TRBD2
V: TRBV18
J: TRBJ2-7

CDR3: CASSLMGGSSYEQYF
DNA: TGTGCCAGCAGCTTAATGGGGGGGAGCTCCTACGAGCAGTACTTC
size: NA
D: TRBD2
V: TRBV7-3
J: TRBJ2-7

CDR3: CASNRGNEKLFF
DNA: TGTGCCAGCAACCGGGGGAATGAAAAACTGTTTTTT
size: NA
D: NA
V: TRBV2
J: TRBJ1-4

CDR3: CASSERTSGRTDTQYF
DNA: TGTGCCAGCAGCGAGCGGACTAGCGGGAGAACAGATACGCAGTATTTT
size: NA
D: TRBD2
V: TRBV7-2
J: TRBJ2-3

CDR3: CASSLYDDQPQHF
DNA: TGTGCCAGCAGCTTATACGATGATCAGCCCCAGCATTTT
size: NA
D: NA
V: TRBV11-2
J: TRBJ1-5

CDR3: CASSVEGLAGGNTEAFF
DNA: TGTGCCAGCAGCGTAGAGGGGCTGGCAGGGGGGAACACTGAAGCTTTCTTT
size: NA
D: TRBD1
V: TRBV9
J: TRBJ1-1

CDR3: CASSSPRREPPQREKLFF
DNA: TGTGCCAGCAGTTCCCCCCGCCGCGAACCCCCGCAACGTGAAAAACTGTTTTTT
size: NA
D: NA
V: TRBV28
J: TRBJ1-4

CDR3: CASSLLGQGTDTQYF
DNA: TGTGCCAGCAGCCTGTTGGGACAGGGCACAGATACGCAGTATTTT
size: NA
D: TRBD1
V: TRBV2
J: TRBJ2-3

CDR3: CASRGRLEGGTQYF
DNA: TGTGCCAGCAGGGGACGGCTGGAAGGGGGGACCCAGTACTTC
size: NA
D: NA
V: TRBV6-5
J: TRBJ2-5

CDR3: CASSSGTGIPTEAFF
DNA: TGTGCCAGCAGCTCCGGGACAGGCATCCCCACTGAAGCTTTCTTT
size: NA
D: TRBD1
V: TRBV7-2
J: TRBJ1-1

CDR3: CASSVRGFETQYF
DNA: TGTGCCAGCAGCGTGAGAGGGTTTGAGACCCAGTACTTC
size: few
D: NA
V: TRBV9
J: TRBJ2-5

CDR3: CASSHIAGGLADTQYF
DNA: TGTGCCAGCAGCCACATAGCGGGAGGGTTGGCAGATACGCAGTATTTT
size: NA
D: TRBD2
V: TRBV7-3
J: TRBJ2-3

CDR3: CASSDYRDPTDTQYF
DNA: TGTGCCAGCAGTGATTATCGGGACCCTACAGATACGCAGTATTTT
size: NA
D: NA
V: TRBV6-1
J: TRBJ2-3

CDR3: CASSLVGGPIDTQYF
DNA: TGCGCCAGCAGCTTGGTGGGAGGGCCTATAGATACGCAGTATTTT
size: NA
D: TRBD2
V: TRBV5-1
J: TRBJ2-3

CDR3: CASSLRDSYEQYF
DNA: TGTGCCAGCAGTCTTCGGGACTCCTACGAGCAGTACTTC
size: NA
D: NA
V: TRBV28
J: TRBJ2-7

CDR3: CASSLLNTEAFF
DNA: TGTGCCAGCAGTTTACTGAACACTGAAGCTTTCTTT
size: NA
D: NA
V: TRBV28
J: TRBJ1-1

CDR3: CASSRDRSSYEQYF
DNA: TGTGCCAGCAGCAGGGACAGGAGCTCCTACGAGCAGTACTTC
size: NA
D: TRBD1
V: TRBV5-8
J: TRBJ2-7

CDR3: CASSYGGDKGRGEAFF
DNA: TGTGCCAGCAGTTACGGCGGGGACAAGGGGAGAGGAGAAGCTTTCTTT
size: NA
D: NA
V: TRBV6-5
J: TRBJ1-1

CDR3: CASSLEQSDNSPLHF
DNA: TGTGCCAGCAGCTTGGAGCAGTCTGATAATTCACCCCTCCACTTT
size: NA
D: NA
V: TRBV5-4
J: TRBJ1-6

CDR3: CASSPYQGRYTF
DNA: TGTGCCAGTAGTCCGTACCAGGGAAGATACACCTTC
size: NA
D: NA
V: TRBV19
J: TRBJ1-2

CDR3: CASSVGGQGETQYF
DNA: TGTGCCAGCAGCGTAGGGGGACAGGGAGAGACCCAGTACTTC
size: NA
D: TRBD1
V: TRBV9
J: TRBJ2-5

CDR3: CASSGFYEQYF
DNA: TGTGCCAGCAGCGGATTCTACGAGCAGTACTTC
size: NA
D: NA
V: TRBV7-2
J: TRBJ2-7

CDR3: CASSPDRDYGYTF
DNA: TGTGCCAGTAGTCCGGACAGGGACTATGGCTACACCTTC
size: NA
D: TRBD1
V: TRBV19
J: TRBJ1-2

CDR3: CASSLDGTGSYEQYF
DNA: TGTGCCAGCAGCTTAGATGGGACAGGCTCCTACGAGCAGTACTTC
size: few
D: TRBD1
V: TRBV11-3
J: TRBJ2-7

CDR3: CASSLEADTEAFF
DNA: TGTGCCAGCAGCCTAGAGGCGGACACTGAAGCTTTCTTT
size: NA
D: NA
V: TRBV7-3
J: TRBJ1-1

CDR3: CSVGSPAEQYF
DNA: TGCAGCGTTGGGTCCCCTGCCGAGCAGTACTTC
size: NA
D: NA
V: TRBV29-1
J: TRBJ2-7

CDR3: CASSLGVAGGLFTGELFF
DNA: TGTGCCAGCAGCTTAGGTGTAGCGGGAGGGCTTTTCACCGGGGAGCTGTTTTTT
size: NA
D: TRBD2
V: TRBV11-2
J: TRBJ2-2

CDR3: CASSLRGGIVYNEQFF
DNA: TGTGCCAGTAGCCTCCGCGGTGGGATCGTCTACAATGAGCAGTTCTTC
size: NA
D: NA
V: TRBV19
J: TRBJ2-1

CDR3: CASSLDSGPEFF
DNA: TGTGCCAGCAGCTTGGACTCCGGGCCTGAGTTCTTC
size: NA
D: NA
V: TRBV5-4
J: TRBJ2-1

CDR3: CAGSLAGAPYEQYF
DNA: TGTGCCGGCAGCCTAGCGGGAGCCCCCTACGAGCAGTACTTC
size: once
D: TRBD2
V: TRBV9
J: TRBJ2-7

CDR3: CASSQELTRRAYNEQFF
DNA: TGCGCCAGCAGCCAAGAGCTGACCCGGAGGGCTTACAATGAGCAGTTCTTC
size: NA
D: NA
V: TRBV4-3
J: TRBJ2-1

CDR3: CASSRTGAGNEQFF
DNA: TGTGCCAGCAGCCGGACTGGGGCGGGGAATGAGCAGTTCTTC
size: NA
D: NA
V: TRBV7-3
J: TRBJ2-1

CDR3: CASSDIGQGHPYEQYF
DNA: TGTGCCAGCAGCGACATAGGACAGGGGCATCCTTACGAGCAGTACTTC
size: NA
D: NA
V: TRBV21-1
J: TRBJ2-7

CDR3: CASSEQGNTEAFF
DNA: TGTGCCAGCAGTGAACAGGGGAACACTGAAGCTTTCTTT
size: NA
D: NA
V: TRBV6-4
J: TRBJ1-1

CDR3: CASTPGGNQPQHF
DNA: TGTGCCAGCACCCCAGGGGGCAATCAGCCCCAGCATTTT
size: NA
D: NA
V: TRBV28
J: TRBJ1-5